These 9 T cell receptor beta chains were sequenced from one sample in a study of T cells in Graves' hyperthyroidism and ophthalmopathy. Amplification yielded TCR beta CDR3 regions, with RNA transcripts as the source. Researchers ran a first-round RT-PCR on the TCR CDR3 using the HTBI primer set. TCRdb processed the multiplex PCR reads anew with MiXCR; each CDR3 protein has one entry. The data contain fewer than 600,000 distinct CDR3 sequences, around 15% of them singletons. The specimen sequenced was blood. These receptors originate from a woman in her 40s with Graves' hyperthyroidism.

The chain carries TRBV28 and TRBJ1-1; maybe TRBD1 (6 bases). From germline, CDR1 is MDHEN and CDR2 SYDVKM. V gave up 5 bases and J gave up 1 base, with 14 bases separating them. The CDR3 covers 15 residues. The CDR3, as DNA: TGTGCCAGCAGTCTATACAGGGCCCAGAACACTGAAGCTTTCTTT. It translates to CASSLYRAQNTEAFF. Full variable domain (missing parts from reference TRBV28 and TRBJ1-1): DVKVTQSSRYLVKRTGEKVFLECVQDMDHENMFWYRQDPGLGLRLIYFSYDVKMKEKGDIPEGYSVSREKKERFSLILESASTNQTSMYLCASSLYRAQNTEAFFGQGTRLTVV.

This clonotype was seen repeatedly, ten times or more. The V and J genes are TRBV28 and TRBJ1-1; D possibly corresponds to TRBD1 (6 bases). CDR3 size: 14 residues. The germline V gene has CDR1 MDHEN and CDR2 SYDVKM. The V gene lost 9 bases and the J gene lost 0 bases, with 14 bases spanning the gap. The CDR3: CASQTGTLNTEAFF. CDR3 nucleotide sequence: TGTGCCAGTCAAACCGGGACATTGAACACTGAAGCTTTCTTT.

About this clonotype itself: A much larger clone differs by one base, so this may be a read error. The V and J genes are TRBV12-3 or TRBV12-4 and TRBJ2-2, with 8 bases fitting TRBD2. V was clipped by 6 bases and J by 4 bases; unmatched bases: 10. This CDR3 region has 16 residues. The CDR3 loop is CASRPTGGLSTGELFF. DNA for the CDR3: TGTGCCAGCAGGCCAACGGGGGGGTTAAGCACCGGGGAGCTGTTTTTT.

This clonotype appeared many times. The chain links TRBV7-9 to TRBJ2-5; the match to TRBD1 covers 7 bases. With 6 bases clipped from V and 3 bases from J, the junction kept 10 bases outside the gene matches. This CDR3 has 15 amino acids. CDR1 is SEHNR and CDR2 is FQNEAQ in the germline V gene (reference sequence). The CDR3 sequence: CASRGWTGLEETQYF. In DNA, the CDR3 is TGTGCCAGCAGAGGATGGACAGGCTTAGAAGAGACCCAGTACTTC.

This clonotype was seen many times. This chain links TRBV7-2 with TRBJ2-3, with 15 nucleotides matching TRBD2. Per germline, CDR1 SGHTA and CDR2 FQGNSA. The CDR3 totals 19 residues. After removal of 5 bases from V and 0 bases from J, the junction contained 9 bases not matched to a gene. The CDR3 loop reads CASSQMGLAGGRSTDTQYF. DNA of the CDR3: TGTGCCAGCAGCCAGATGGGACTAGCGGGAGGTCGCAGCACAGATACGCAGTATTTT.

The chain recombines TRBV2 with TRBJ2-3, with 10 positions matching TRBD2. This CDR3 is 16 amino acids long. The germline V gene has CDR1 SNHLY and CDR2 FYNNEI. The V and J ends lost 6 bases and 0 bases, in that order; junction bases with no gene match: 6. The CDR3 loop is CASRPVTSGSTDTQYF. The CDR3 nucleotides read TGTGCCAGCAGACCGGTGACTAGCGGGAGCACAGATACGCAGTATTTT.

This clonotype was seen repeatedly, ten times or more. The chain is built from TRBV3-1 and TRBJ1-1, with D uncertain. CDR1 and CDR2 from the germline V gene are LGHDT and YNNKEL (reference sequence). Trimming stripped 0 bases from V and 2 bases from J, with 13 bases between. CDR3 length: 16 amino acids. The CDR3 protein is CASSQDHNSPNTEAFF. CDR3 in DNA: TGTGCCAGCAGCCAAGATCACAACTCTCCTAACACTGAAGCTTTCTTT.

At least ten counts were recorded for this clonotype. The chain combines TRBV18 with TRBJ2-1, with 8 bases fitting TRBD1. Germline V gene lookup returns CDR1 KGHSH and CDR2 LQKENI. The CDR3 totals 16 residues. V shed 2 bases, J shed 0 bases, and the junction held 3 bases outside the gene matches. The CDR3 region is CASSPRTGSSYNEQFF. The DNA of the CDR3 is TGTGCCAGCTCACCAAGGACAGGGAGCTCCTACAATGAGCAGTTCTTC. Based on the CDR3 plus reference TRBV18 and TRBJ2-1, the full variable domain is NAGVMQNPRHLVRRRGQEARLRCSPMKGHSHVYWYRQLPEEGLKFMVYLQKENIIDESGMPKERFSAEFPKEGPSILRIQQVVRGDSAAYFCASSPRTGSSYNEQFFGPGTRLTVL.

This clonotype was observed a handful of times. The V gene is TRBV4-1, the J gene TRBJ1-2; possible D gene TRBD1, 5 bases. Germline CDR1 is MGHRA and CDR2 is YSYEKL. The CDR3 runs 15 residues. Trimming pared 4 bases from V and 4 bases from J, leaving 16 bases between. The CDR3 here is CASSLSPGTGYGYTF. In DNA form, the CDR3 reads TGCGCCAGCAGCCTCTCCCCCGGGACCGGCTATGGCTACACCTTC.